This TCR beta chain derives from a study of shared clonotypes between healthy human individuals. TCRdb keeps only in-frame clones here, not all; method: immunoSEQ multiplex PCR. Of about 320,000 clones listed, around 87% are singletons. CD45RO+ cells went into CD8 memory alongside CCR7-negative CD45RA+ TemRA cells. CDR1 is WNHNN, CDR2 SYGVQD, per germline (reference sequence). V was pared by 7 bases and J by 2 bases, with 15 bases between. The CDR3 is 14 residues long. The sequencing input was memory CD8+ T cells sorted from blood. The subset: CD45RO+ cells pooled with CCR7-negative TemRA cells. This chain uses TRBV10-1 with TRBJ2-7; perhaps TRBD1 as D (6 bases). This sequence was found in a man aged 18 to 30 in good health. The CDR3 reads CASTPRTVPYEQYF. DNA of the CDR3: TGCGCCAGCACCCCCCGGACAGTTCCCTACGAGCAGTACTTC.